The clone carrying this TCR beta chain was seen a handful of times. Its target is not known. Amplification of TCR beta CDR3 regions was performed using RNA transcripts as template. The HTBI primer set served for first-round RT-PCR of the TCR CDR3. TCRdb re-called the multiplex PCR reads through MiXCR, storing one row per CDR3 protein. The sample lists 45,000 or so distinct CDR3 sequences; approximately 50% were seen once. The source of the sample is a study of T cells in Graves' hyperthyroidism and ophthalmopathy. Study results and caveats: It was a median 6.5 months before onset that the model predicted ophthalmopathy.

This TCR derives from a woman aged 45-59 years with Graves' hyperthyroidism. Sequenced material: peripheral blood or thyroid tissue (not recorded which).

The CDR3 region has the DNA TGTGCCACCAGCAGCGACAGCAACACTGAAGCTTTCTTT. It translates to CATSSDSNTEAFF. The chain carries TRBV15 and TRBJ1-1; D possibly corresponds to TRBD1 (5 bases). V lost 3 bases and J 2 bases, leaving 7 bases between the germline ends. The CDR3 runs to 13 residues. Germline lookup yields CDR1 LNHNV and CDR2 YYDKDF (reference sequence).